Shown below are 4 T cell receptor beta chains from a single sample sequenced in a study of cytomegalovirus exposure and HLA in healthy donors (dated 2017 in TCRdb). Library preparation employed the immunoSEQ multiplex PCR assay. As stored in TCRdb, this immuneACCESS dataset retains in-frame rearrangements with V and J assigned. A fraction of the clones does not appear; measured against another copy, unresolved V genes explain less than half of the discrepancy, and the remainder lacks a known reason. This sample holds about 56,000 clones; 85% to 95% were observed only once. Around 1.1% of the sample lies in the top ten. The sample comprised PBMCs. These receptors were collected from a man aged 18 to 30 in good health and CMV-seronegative.

The chain joins TRBV4-1 to TRBJ1-1, with D unresolved. The CDR3 consists of 16 residues. V dropped 0 bases and J dropped 4 bases, with 15 bases sitting between them. Germline assignment: CDR1 MGHRA and CDR2 YSYEKL. DNA for the CDR3: TGCGCCAGCAGCCAAGATTCAGTTCGGAGTTTCACTGAAGCTTTCTTT. As protein: CASSQDSVRSFTEAFF.

The V call is TRBV6-6, the J call TRBJ1-2, with a weak D call TRBD1 (5 bases). Trimming removed 6 bases at V and 0 bases at J, with 8 bases between. In germline, CDR1 is MNHNY, CDR2 SVGAGI (reference sequence). This CDR3 contains 13 residues. The chain's CDR3 is CASSSTANYGYTF. Here the CDR3 DNA reads TGTGCCAGCAGCTCGACAGCTAACTATGGCTACACCTTC.

The chain uses TRBV19 and TRBJ1-2; TRBD1 matches 9 bases. Germline CDR1 and CDR2: LNHDA and SQIVND (reference sequence). J lost 8 bases, V lost 3 bases, and 7 bases had no gene match. There are 14 residues in the CDR3. The CDR3 DNA is TGTGCCAGTAGTATGGACAGGGGACTAGAGGGCTACACCTTC. Amino acid sequence: CASSMDRGLEGYTF.

The J gene is TRBJ2-7, the V gene TRBV2, with no clear D. The germline gives CDR1 SNHLY, CDR2 FYNNEI. The V end lost 6 bases, the J end lost 4 bases, and 16 bases lay between the germline ends. The CDR3 loop spans 14 amino acids. The CDR3 sequence: CASRLRLPRYEQYF. The CDR3 DNA is TGTGCCAGCAGGCTGCGGCTACCTAGGTACGAGCAGTACTTC.